These T cell receptor beta chains were read from a single sample in a study of shared clonotypes between healthy human individuals. Clones were read by immunoSEQ multiplex PCR, and TCRdb kept only the in-frame ones, dropping some. This table has approximately 980,000 clones, over 60% appearing once. Sequences were obtained from memory CD4+ T cells sorted from blood. The receptors derive from a man between 18 and 29 years old in good health. CDR3s include the opening cysteine and the closing phenylalanine or tryptophan. Fields, in order: clone size, V gene, J gene, D gene, CDR3 protein, CDR3 DNA. D genes are given only for firm matches. The size field is filled for only some rows; it gives once, few, many or a size class.

once	TRBV11-2	TRBJ2-7	TRBD2	CASSRGEGYEQYF	TGTGCCAGCAGCCGGGGGGAGGGTTACGAGCAGTACTTC
-	TRBV5-1	TRBJ1-2	-	CASSLEPGKGYTF	TGCGCCAGCAGCTTGGAGCCAGGGAAAGGCTACACCTTC
-	TRBV7-2	TRBJ2-2	TRBD2	CASSLDGRAYGELFF	TGTGCCAGCAGCTTAGACGGGAGGGCCTACGGGGAGCTGTTTTTT
-	TRBV2	TRBJ2-5	TRBD1	CASSVRGPTQETQYF	TGTGCCAGCAGTGTCAGGGGGCCCACTCAAGAGACCCAGTACTTC
-	TRBV4-1	TRBJ2-2	-	CASSQEPVSGANTGELFF	TGCGCCAGCAGCCAAGAGCCCGTCAGCGGAGCGAACACCGGGGAGCTGTTTTTT
-	TRBV12-2	TRBJ1-1	-	CASRLLLRTEAFF	TGTGCAAGTCGCTTATTATTGAGAACTGAAGCTTTCTTT
-	TRBV25-1	TRBJ2-1	TRBD2	CATYSGRHMNEQFF	TGTGCCACCTATAGCGGGAGGCATATGAATGAGCAGTTCTTC
-	TRBV7-9	TRBJ1-2	-	CASSADTYGYTF	TGTGCCAGCAGCGCAGACACCTATGGCTACACCTTC
-	TRBV5-1	TRBJ2-7	TRBD1	CASSPRDSYEQYF	TGCGCCAGCAGCCCCCGGGACAGCTACGAGCAGTACTTC
few	TRBV19	TRBJ2-1	-	CASSPRGPILNEQFF	TGTGCCAGTAGTCCCCGGGGCCCAATACTGAATGAGCAGTTCTTC
-	TRBV29-1	TRBJ2-5	-	CSVGEFQETQYF	TGCAGCGTTGGGGAGTTCCAAGAGACCCAGTACTTC
-	TRBV5-5	TRBJ1-2	-	CASSLDTVNYGYTF	TGTGCCAGCAGCTTGGATACAGTTAACTATGGCTACACCTTC
-	TRBV20-1	TRBJ2-1	-	CSFLGNEQFF	TGCAGCTTCCTCGGAAATGAGCAGTTCTTC
-	TRBV7-2	TRBJ2-5	-	CASSSTGFSGETQYF	TGTGCCAGCAGCTCCACAGGGTTCTCTGGGGAGACCCAGTACTTC
-	TRBV2	TRBJ1-2	-	CASSVQGDYGYTF	TGTGCCAGCAGCGTACAGGGTGACTATGGCTACACCTTC
-	TRBV6-6	TRBJ1-3	TRBD1	CASRPSGGAGNTIYF	TGTGCCAGCAGACCTTCAGGGGGAGCTGGAAACACCATATATTTT
-	TRBV10-3	TRBJ1-2	-	CATETDSYGYTF	TGTGCCACCGAGACCGACTCCTATGGCTACACCTTC
-	TRBV5-4	TRBJ2-7	TRBD1	CASSSSGTGPYEQYF	TGTGCCAGCAGCTCGTCCGGGACAGGGCCATACGAGCAGTACTTC
-	TRBV11-2	TRBJ1-5	-	CASSLSDSNQPQHF	TGTGCCAGCAGCTTATCGGATAGCAATCAGCCCCAGCATTTT
-	TRBV2	TRBJ1-4	TRBD1	CASSGEPGQNEKLFF	TGTGCCAGCAGTGGGGAGCCGGGACAGAATGAAAAACTGTTTTTT
-	TRBV4-1	TRBJ1-2	-	CASSQDGGTGYGYTF	TGCGCCAGCAGCCAAGATGGGGGGACTGGCTATGGCTACACCTTC
-	TRBV20-1	TRBJ2-7	-	CSARPSYEQYF	TGCAGTGCTAGACCCTCCTACGAGCAGTACTTC
once	TRBV5-1	TRBJ1-2	TRBD1	CASSSGQGTDYGYTF	TGCGCCAGCAGCTCGGGACAGGGTACGGACTATGGCTACACCTTC
-	TRBV18	TRBJ1-2	-	CASSPGQGSNYGYTF	TGTGCCAGCTCACCCGGGCAGGGTTCTAACTATGGCTACACCTTC
-	TRBV19	TRBJ1-1	-	CASEPRGLTVGFF	TGTGCCAGTGAGCCCCGAGGCCTCACCGTCGGTTTCTTT
-	TRBV11-2	TRBJ2-6	-	CASSIRGTTGANVLTF	TGTGCCAGCAGCATAAGGGGGACGACTGGGGCCAACGTCCTGACTTTC
once	TRBV9	TRBJ1-3	-	CASSVSGNTIYF	TGTGCCAGCAGCGTATCAGGGAACACCATATATTTT
few	TRBV30	TRBJ2-3	TRBD2	CAFSPVGAGNRDTQYF	TGTGCCTTTTCCCCTGTGGGAGCGGGAAATAGAGATACGCAGTATTTT
-	TRBV15	TRBJ1-5	-	CATSRAGNQPQHF	TGTGCCACCAGCAGAGCGGGCAATCAGCCCCAGCATTTT
-	TRBV6-1	TRBJ1-1	-	CASSEESRIPTEAFF	TGTGCCAGCAGTGAGGAATCCAGGATCCCCACTGAAGCTTTCTTT
-	TRBV15	TRBJ2-1	-	CATSRGERKGAYNEQFF	TGTGCCACCAGCAGAGGGGAGAGAAAGGGGGCCTACAATGAGCAGTTCTTC
-	TRBV5-1	TRBJ1-3	-	CASSLDPYSGNTIYF	TGCGCCAGCAGCTTGGACCCGTACTCTGGAAACACCATATATTTT
-	TRBV15	TRBJ1-3	-	CATSRSGERAGNTIYF	TGTGCCACCAGCAGATCGGGGGAAAGGGCTGGAAACACCATATATTTT
-	TRBV7-2	TRBJ2-2	-	CASSRALMAGELFF	TGTGCCAGCAGCCGGGCCCTTATGGCCGGGGAGCTGTTTTTT
-	TRBV14	TRBJ1-1	-	CASSQGPRGISTEAFF	TGTGCCAGCAGCCAAGGTCCCAGGGGAATTAGCACTGAAGCTTTCTTT